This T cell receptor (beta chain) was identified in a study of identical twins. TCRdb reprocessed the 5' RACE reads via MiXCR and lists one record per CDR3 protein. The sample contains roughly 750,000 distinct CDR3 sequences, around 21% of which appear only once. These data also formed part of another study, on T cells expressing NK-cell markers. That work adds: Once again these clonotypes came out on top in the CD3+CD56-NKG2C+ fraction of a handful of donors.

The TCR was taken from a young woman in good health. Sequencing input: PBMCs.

CDR3 region: CASRPRTSALYEQYF. The CDR3 DNA follows: TGTGCCAGCAGGCCCCGGACTAGCGCCCTATACGAGCAGTACTTC. The chain links TRBV7-7 to TRBJ2-7, with 9 bases identical to TRBD2. The CDR3 extends over 15 amino acids. The junction had 10 bases not matched to a gene; V was cut back by 6 bases and J by 4 bases. Germline CDR1 and CDR2: SSHAT and FNYEAQ (reference sequence).